The clone carrying this TCR beta chain was observed at least ten times. Its antigen is not known. The record originates from a study of spatial heterogeneity in lung cancer. Study-level background: There were, on average, more than 9.5 raw-read appearances for each unique TCR and UMI combination.

Time point noted: blood at routine non-recurrence follow-up after resection. Whole RNA obtained from tumor, nontumor lung or frozen PBMC underwent sequencing without sorting. Unique molecular identifiers tagged every individual TCR cDNA molecule. MiXCR was run by TCRdb on the 5' RACE reads, yielding one entry per CDR3 protein. The sample holds 9,500 to 13,000 distinct CDR3 sequences; around 9.1% are singletons and the top ten take roughly a third. CDR3 size: 13 residues. Germline lookup yields CDR1 SGHRS and CDR2 YFSETQ. Trimming cost V 7 bases and J 8 bases, with 16 bases left between them. Points from the study as a whole: At tumor resection, ubiquitous expanded TCRs were detected in blood more often than later.

The source of this sequence is a female donor with early-stage non-small cell lung cancer. Sequencing was performed on PBMCs, taken at follow-up. The chain carries TRBV5-1 and TRBJ2-1; perhaps TRBD2 as D (6 bases). The DNA of the CDR3 is TGCGCCAGCTCATGGAGCCGCGGGGATGAGCAGTTCTTC. As protein: CASSWSRGDEQFF.